The 17 T cell receptor beta chains listed next were all sequenced from one sample in a study of response to subunit inactivated influenza vaccine. One entry per CDR3 protein results from TCRdb running MiXCR on the RT-PCR reads. The sample lists about 530,000 distinct CDR3 sequences, approximately 12% occurring once. The source was PBMCs from blood, collected about 6 weeks after vaccination. The source of these receptors is a man aged 50-60 years who received an inactivated influenza vaccine.

This clonotype showed up just a few times. This sequence joins TRBV7-3 and TRBJ2-2, with 9 bases fitting TRBD1. Germline assignment: CDR1 SGHTA and CDR2 FQGTGA. J gave up 7 bases and V 5 bases, and 5 bases lay outside the gene matches. The CDR3 runs to 14 residues. CDR3: CASSKQGADGELFF. The CDR3 DNA reads as TGTGCCAGCAGCAAACAGGGGGCTGACGGGGAGCTGTTTTTT.

This clonotype showed up just a few times. V and J are TRBV20-1 and TRBJ2-3; D perhaps matches TRBD1 (6 bases). Trimming removed 0 bases at V and 5 bases at J, with 24 bases between. This CDR3 contains 18 residues. Germline V gene data show CDR1 as DFQATT and CDR2 as SNEGSKA (reference sequence). DNA for the CDR3: TGCAGTGCTAGAGATCGTGGGTTTAGACAGGACCTCGTAGATACGCAGTATTTT. It specifies CSARDRGFRQDLVDTQYF.

V usage is TRBV30 and J usage is TRBJ2-5; tentatively, D is TRBD2 (6 bases). CDR1 and CDR2 (germline): GTSNPN, SVGIG (reference sequence). This CDR3 has 15 amino acids. V lost 4 bases and J lost 2, with 17 bases in between. This CDR3 reads CAWNSFGLQQETQYF. The DNA for the CDR3 is TGTGCCTGGAACAGTTTTGGACTACAACAAGAGACCCAGTACTTC.

The V and J genes are TRBV6-1 and TRBJ2-7; D not resolved. The V and J ends lost 4 bases and 0 bases respectively, with 10 bases between them. Germline CDR1 reads MNHNS; CDR2 reads SASEGT. The CDR3 extends over 14 amino acids. For the CDR3, the DNA is TGTGCCAGCAGTGCTGGGGTCAGCTCCTACGAGCAGTACTTC. It encodes CASSAGVSSYEQYF.

The rearrangement uses TRBV12-3 or TRBV12-4 and TRBJ2-3; D is unclear. This CDR3 comprises 14 residues. The V and J ends lost 7 bases and 2 bases respectively, with 13 bases between them. The CDR3 here is CASTQATITDTQYF. For the CDR3, the DNA is TGTGCCAGCACCCAAGCTACCATCACAGATACGCAGTATTTT.

The chain joins TRBV3-1 to TRBJ2-5, with TRBD2 identical over 11 bases. The CDR3 contains 18 residues. V lost 11 bases and J lost 3; bases outside the gene matches: 20. Germline V CDR1 and CDR2: LGHDT, YNNKEL (reference sequence). In nucleotides, the CDR3 is TGTGCCTTCAGTCCCGAGTTAGCGGGAGGGATAGTGAAAGAGACCCAGTACTTC. Protein: CAFSPELAGGIVKETQYF.

This chain links TRBV4-3 with TRBJ2-5; TRBD2 matches at 7 bases. The germline V gene encodes CDR1 LGHNA and CDR2 YSLEER. This CDR3 comprises 15 residues. With V trimmed by 3 bases and J by 2 bases, 6 bases remained unmatched. Written as DNA, the CDR3 is TGCGCCAGCAGCCAGAGCGGGGAGCGACAAGAGACCCAGTACTTC. Its protein is CASSQSGERQETQYF.

In its sample, this clonotype was seen a few times. J is TRBJ2-7 and V is TRBV5-1; 7 bases map to TRBD1. Trimming removed 0 bases from V and 5 bases from J; junction bases left unmatched: 8. Germline V CDR1 and CDR2: SGHRS, YFSETQ. CDR3 size: 15 residues. The CDR3 nucleotides are TGCGCCAGCAGCTTGGCCTTGGACAGGAGAGACGAGCAGTACTTC. Translated, it gives CASSLALDRRDEQYF. The entire variable domain, with the rest obtained from reference TRBV5-1 and TRBJ2-7, is as follows: KAGVTQTPRYLIKTRGQQVTLSCSPISGHRSVSWYQQTPGQGLQFLFEYFSETQRNKGNFPGRFSGRQFSNSRSEMNVSTLELGDSALYLCASSLALDRRDEQYFGPGTRLTVT.

The rearrangement joins TRBV2 to TRBJ2-1, with D unclear. The CDR3 consists of 10 residues. Trimming took 3 bases from V and 8 from J, leaving 2 bases between them. Germline V gives CDR1 SNHLY, CDR2 FYNNEI. The CDR3 loop reads CASSDYEQFF. The DNA for the CDR3 is TGTGCCAGCAGTGATTATGAGCAGTTCTTC.

This clonotype was counted between two and nine times. The gene calls are TRBV15 and TRBJ2-3; 7 nucleotides agree with TRBD2. This CDR3 region has 16 residues. The junction had 10 bases not matched to a gene; V was cut back by 1 base and J by 6 bases. The germline V gene has CDR1 LNHNV and CDR2 YYDKDF (reference sequence). CDR3 nucleotide sequence: TGTGCCACCAGCAGAGTAAGTGGGAGGGCCGGTGATACGCAGTATTTT. This sequence encodes CATSRVSGRAGDTQYF.

In this sample, this clonotype turned up a few times. The chain employs TRBV12-3 or TRBV12-4 and TRBJ2-1; tentative D call: TRBD2 (6 bases). This CDR3 has 14 residues. V lost 6 bases to trimming and J lost 5 bases, with 14 bases between them. The CDR3 region has the DNA TGTGCCAGCAGCCCAGGACTAACCGACAATGAGCAGTTCTTC. Protein: CASSPGLTDNEQFF.

Only a few counts were recorded for this clonotype. The chain couples TRBV7-2 to TRBJ2-3; 7 bases are a match to TRBD1. CDR1 is SGHTA and CDR2 is FQGNSA in the germline V gene. V lost 5 bases and J lost 0; bases outside the gene matches: 8. This CDR3 spans 16 amino acids. In DNA, the CDR3 is TGTGCCAGCAGCCCCCCCCGACAGGGTAGCACAGATACGCAGTATTTT. Translated: CASSPPRQGSTDTQYF. Full variable domain (rest looked up from reference TRBV7-2 and TRBJ2-3): GAGVSQSPSNKVTEKGKDVELRCDPISGHTALYWYRQSLGQGLEFLIYFQGNSAPDKSGLPSDRFSAERTGGSVSTLTIQRTQQEDSAVYLCASSPPRQGSTDTQYFGPGTRLTVL.

The V and J genes are TRBV25-1 and TRBJ2-5; D perhaps matches TRBD1 (5 bases). Trimming removed 3 bases at V and 5 bases at J, with 13 bases between. From germline, CDR1 is MGHDK and CDR2 SYGVNS. This CDR3 is built from 14 residues. This CDR3 reads CASSDMGRGETQYF. As DNA, the CDR3 is TGTGCCAGCAGTGATATGGGTAGGGGTGAGACCCAGTACTTC.

This clonotype has a handful of counts. J is TRBJ2-1 and V is TRBV28, with TRBD2 matching 10 bases. Germline values: CDR1 MDHEN, CDR2 SYDVKM. The CDR3 totals 21 residues. V trimming: 6 bases; J trimming: 0 bases; junction bases outside the gene matches: 20. The CDR3 nucleotides read TGTGCCAGCAGCCTTGATCATGGGCTAGCGGGAGTACCAAGCTCCTACAATGAGCAGTTCTTC. Translation: CASSLDHGLAGVPSSYNEQFF.

The chain carries TRBV28 and TRBJ2-4; unclear D gene. V lost 6 bases and J lost 3, with 12 bases in between. The CDR3 has 14 residues. The germline V gene has CDR1 MDHEN and CDR2 SYDVKM. CDR3 DNA: TGTGCCAGCAGCCCCGACTCAAGCAAAAACATTCAGTACTTC. Its protein product is CASSPDSSKNIQYF.

This clonotype was counted only a few times. The chain employs TRBV4-2 and TRBJ1-2; TRBD1 matches 8 bases. CDR3 length: 15 residues. Germline trimming cut 3 bases from V and 2 bases from J; bases unmatched to any gene: 5. Germline CDR1 is LGHNA and CDR2 is YNFKEQ. The CDR3 protein is CASSHLDRVNYGYTF. DNA for the CDR3: TGTGCCAGCAGCCATCTGGACAGGGTCAACTATGGCTACACCTTC.

The gene calls are TRBV3-1 and TRBJ2-1; 7 positions agree with TRBD2. The CDR3 is 17 residues long. Germline trimming cut 1 base from V and 6 bases from J; bases unmatched to any gene: 12. Germline CDR1 reads LGHDT; CDR2 reads YNNKEL (reference sequence). The CDR3, as DNA: TGTGCCAGCAGCCAAGCAGCGGGAAAGCACTTAGGCAATGAGCAGTTCTTC. Amino acids: CASSQAAGKHLGNEQFF.